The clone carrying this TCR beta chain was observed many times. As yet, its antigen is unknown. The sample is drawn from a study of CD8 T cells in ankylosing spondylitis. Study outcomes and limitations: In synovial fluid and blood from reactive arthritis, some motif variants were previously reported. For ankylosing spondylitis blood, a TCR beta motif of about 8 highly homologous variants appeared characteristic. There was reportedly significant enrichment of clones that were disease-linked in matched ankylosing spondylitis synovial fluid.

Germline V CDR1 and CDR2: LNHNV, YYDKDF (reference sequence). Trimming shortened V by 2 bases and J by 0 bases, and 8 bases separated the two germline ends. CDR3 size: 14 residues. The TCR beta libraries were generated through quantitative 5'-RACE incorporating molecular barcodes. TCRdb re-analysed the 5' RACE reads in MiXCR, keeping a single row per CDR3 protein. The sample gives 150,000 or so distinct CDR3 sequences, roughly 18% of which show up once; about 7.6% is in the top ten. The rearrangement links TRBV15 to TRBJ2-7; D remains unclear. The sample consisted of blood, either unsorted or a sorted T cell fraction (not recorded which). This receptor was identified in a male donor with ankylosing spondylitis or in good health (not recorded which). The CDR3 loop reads CATSRQLSSYEQYF. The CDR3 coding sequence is TGTGCCACCAGCAGACAGTTAAGCTCCTACGAGCAGTACTTC. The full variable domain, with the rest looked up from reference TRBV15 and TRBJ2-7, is DAMVIQNPRYQVTQFGKPVTLSCSQTLNHNVMYWYQQKSSQAPKLLFHYYDKDFNNEADTPDNFQSRRPNTSFCFLDIRSPGLGDTAMYLCATSRQLSSYEQYFGPGTRLTVT.